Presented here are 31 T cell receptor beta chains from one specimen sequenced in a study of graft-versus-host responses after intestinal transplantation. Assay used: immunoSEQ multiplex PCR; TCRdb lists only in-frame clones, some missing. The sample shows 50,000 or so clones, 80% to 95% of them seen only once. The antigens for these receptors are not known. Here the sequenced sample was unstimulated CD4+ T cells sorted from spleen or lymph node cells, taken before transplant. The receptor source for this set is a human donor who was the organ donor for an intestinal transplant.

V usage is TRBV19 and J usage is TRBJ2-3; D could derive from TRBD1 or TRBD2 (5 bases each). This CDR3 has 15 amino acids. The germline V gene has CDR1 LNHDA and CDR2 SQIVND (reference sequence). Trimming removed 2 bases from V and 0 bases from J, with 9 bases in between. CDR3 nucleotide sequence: TGTGCCAGTAGTATAAACGGGGCAAGCACAGATACGCAGTATTTT. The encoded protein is CASSINGASTDTQYF.

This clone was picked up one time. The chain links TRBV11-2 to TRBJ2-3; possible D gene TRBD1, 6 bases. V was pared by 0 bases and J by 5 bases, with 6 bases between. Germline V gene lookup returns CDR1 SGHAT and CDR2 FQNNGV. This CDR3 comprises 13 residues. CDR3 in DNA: TGTGCCAGCAGCTTAGACAGGGGAGATACGCAGTATTTT. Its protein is CASSLDRGDTQYF. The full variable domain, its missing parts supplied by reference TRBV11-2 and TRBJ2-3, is EAGVAQSPRYKIIEKRQSVAFWCNPISGHATLYWYQQILGQGPKLLIQFQNNGVVDDSQLPKDRFSAERLKGVDSTLKIQPAKLEDSAVYLCASSLDRGDTQYFGPGTRLTVL.

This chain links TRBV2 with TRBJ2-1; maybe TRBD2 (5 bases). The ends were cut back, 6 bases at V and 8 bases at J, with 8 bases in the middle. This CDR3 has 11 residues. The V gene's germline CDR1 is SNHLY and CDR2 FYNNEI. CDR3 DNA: TGTGCCAGCAGGACTACGCATGAGCAGTTCTTC. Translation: CASRTTHEQFF.

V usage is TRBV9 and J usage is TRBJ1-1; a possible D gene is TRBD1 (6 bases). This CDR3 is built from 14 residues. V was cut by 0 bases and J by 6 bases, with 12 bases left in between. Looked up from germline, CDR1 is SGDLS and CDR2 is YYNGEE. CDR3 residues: CASSVVEGHPEAFF. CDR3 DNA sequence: TGTGCCAGCAGCGTAGTTGAGGGACACCCTGAAGCTTTCTTT.

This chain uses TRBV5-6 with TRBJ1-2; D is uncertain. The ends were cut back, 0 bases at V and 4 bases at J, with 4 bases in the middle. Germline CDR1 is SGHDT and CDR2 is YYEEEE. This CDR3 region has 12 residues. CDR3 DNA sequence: TGTGCCAGCAGCTTGGACATCTATGGCTACACCTTC. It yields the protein CASSLDIYGYTF.

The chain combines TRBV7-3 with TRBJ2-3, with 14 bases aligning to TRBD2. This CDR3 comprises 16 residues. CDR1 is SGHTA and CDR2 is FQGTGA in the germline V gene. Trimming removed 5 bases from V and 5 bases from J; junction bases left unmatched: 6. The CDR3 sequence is CASSDPGLAGEDTQYF. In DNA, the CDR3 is TGTGCCAGCAGCGATCCGGGACTAGCGGGAGAAGATACGCAGTATTTT.

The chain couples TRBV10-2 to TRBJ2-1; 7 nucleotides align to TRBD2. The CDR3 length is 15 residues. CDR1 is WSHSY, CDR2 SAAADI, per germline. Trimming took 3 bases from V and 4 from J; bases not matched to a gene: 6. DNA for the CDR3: TGCGCCAGCAGTGACCCAAGCGGGAATTACAATGAGCAGTTCTTC. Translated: CASSDPSGNYNEQFF.

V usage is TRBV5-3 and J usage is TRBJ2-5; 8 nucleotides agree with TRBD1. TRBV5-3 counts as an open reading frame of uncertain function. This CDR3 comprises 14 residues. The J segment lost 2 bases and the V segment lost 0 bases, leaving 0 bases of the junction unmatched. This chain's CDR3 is CARSLDRGQETQYF. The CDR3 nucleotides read TGTGCCAGAAGCTTGGACAGGGGGCAAGAGACCCAGTACTTC.

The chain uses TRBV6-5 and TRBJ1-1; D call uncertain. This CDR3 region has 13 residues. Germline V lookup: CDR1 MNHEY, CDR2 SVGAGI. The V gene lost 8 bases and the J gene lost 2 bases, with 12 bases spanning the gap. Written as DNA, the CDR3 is TGTGCCAGCCCCTCCGAGGGAAACACTGAAGCTTTCTTT. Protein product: CASPSEGNTEAFF.

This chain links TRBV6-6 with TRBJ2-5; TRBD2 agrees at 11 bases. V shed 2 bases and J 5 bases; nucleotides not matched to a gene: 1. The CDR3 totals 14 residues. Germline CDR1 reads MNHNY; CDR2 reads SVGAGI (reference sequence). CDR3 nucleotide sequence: TGTGCCAGCAGTTACCGGACTAGCGGGGAGACCCAGTACTTC. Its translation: CASSYRTSGETQYF.

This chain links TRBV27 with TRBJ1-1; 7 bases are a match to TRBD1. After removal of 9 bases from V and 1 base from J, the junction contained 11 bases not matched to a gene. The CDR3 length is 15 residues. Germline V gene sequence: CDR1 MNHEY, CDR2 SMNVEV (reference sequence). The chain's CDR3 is CASLDRTYPNTEAFF. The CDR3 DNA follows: TGTGCCAGTTTGGACAGGACCTACCCGAACACTGAAGCTTTCTTT.

The CDR3 loop is CASRPYRGDTEAFF. CDR3 bases: TGTGCCAGCAGACCATACAGGGGGGACACTGAAGCTTTCTTT. The chain combines TRBV6-5 with TRBJ1-1; the match to TRBD1 covers 8 bases. The CDR3 is 14 residues long. Germline V gene sequence: CDR1 MNHEY, CDR2 SVGAGI. The J segment lost 3 bases and the V segment lost 6 bases, leaving 6 bases of the junction unmatched.

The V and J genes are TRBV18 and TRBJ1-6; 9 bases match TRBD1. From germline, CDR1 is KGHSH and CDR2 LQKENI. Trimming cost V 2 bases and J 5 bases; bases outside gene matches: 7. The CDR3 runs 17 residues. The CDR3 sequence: CASSPEDRGEDNSPLHF. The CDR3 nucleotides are TGTGCCAGCTCACCAGAGGACAGGGGCGAAGATAATTCACCCCTCCACTTT.

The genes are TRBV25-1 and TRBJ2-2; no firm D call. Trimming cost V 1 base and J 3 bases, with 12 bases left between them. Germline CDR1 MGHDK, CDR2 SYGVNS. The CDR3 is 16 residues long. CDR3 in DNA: TGTGCCAGCAGTGAATCTAAGAAAGGGCACACCGGGGAGCTGTTTTTT. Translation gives CASSESKKGHTGELFF.

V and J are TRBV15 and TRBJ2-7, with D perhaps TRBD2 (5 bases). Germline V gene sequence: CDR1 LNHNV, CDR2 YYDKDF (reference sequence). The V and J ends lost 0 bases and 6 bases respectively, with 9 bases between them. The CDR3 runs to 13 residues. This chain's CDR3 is CATSRDYRGEQYF. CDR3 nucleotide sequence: TGTGCCACCAGCAGAGATTACCGGGGCGAGCAGTACTTC.

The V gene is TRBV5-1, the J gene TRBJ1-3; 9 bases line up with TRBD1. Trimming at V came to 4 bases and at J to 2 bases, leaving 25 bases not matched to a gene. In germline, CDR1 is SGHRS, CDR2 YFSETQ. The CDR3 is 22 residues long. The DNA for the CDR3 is TGCGCCAGCAGCCGCGTCCCCGCTTCGGACAGGGGCACCCTTAACACTGGAAACACCATATATTTT. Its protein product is CASSRVPASDRGTLNTGNTIYF.

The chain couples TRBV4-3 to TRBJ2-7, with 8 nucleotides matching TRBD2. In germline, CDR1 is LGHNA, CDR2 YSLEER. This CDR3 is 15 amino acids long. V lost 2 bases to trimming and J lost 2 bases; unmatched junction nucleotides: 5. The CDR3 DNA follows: TGCGCCAGCAGCCAATCTAGCGGGCCAACCTACGAGCAGTACTTC. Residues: CASSQSSGPTYEQYF.

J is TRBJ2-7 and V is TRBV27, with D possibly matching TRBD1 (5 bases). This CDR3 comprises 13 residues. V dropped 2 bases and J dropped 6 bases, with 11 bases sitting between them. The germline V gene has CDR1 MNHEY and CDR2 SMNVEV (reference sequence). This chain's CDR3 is CASSLRSGFEQYF. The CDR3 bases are TGTGCCAGCAGTTTACGATCAGGGTTCGAGCAGTACTTC.

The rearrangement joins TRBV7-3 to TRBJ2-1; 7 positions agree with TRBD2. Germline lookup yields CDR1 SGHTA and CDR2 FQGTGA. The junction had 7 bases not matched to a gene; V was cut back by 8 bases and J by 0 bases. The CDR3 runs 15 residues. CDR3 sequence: CASARGDSSYNEQFF. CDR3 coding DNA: TGTGCCAGCGCCCGGGGGGATTCCTCCTACAATGAGCAGTTCTTC.

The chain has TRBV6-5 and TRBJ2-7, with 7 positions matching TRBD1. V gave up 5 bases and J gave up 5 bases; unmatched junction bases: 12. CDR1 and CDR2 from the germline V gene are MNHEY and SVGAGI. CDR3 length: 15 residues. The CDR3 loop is CASSHLPDRAHEQYF. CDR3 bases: TGTGCCAGCAGTCATCTACCCGACAGGGCCCACGAGCAGTACTTC.

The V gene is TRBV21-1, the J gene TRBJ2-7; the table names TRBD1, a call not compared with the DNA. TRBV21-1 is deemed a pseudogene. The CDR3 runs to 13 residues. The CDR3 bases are TGTGCCAGCAGCGCCGCAGGTCCCTACGAGCAGTACTTC. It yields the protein CASSAAGPYEQYF.

The CDR3 reads CASSLGGLATTDTQYF. The CDR3 region has the DNA TGTGCCAGCAGCTTAGGAGGACTAGCGACCACAGATACGCAGTATTTT. The chain couples TRBV7-6 to TRBJ2-3; 9 bases agree with TRBD2. The J segment lost 2 bases and the V segment lost 1 base, leaving 4 bases of the junction unmatched. Per germline, CDR1 SGHVS and CDR2 FNYEAQ. The CDR3 sequence is 16 residues long.

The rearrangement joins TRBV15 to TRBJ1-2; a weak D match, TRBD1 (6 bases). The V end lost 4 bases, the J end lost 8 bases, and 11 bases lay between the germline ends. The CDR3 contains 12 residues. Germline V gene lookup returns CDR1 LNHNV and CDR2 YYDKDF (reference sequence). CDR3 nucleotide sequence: TGTGCCACCAGCATCGGACAGCGAGGCTACACCTTC. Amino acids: CATSIGQRGYTF.

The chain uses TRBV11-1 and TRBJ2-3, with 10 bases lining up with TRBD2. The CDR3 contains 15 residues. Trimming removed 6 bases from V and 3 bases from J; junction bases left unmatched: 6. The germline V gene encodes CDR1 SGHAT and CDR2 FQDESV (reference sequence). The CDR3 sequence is CASRHSGRPTDTQYF. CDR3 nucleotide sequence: TGTGCCAGCAGGCATAGCGGGAGGCCTACAGATACGCAGTATTTT.

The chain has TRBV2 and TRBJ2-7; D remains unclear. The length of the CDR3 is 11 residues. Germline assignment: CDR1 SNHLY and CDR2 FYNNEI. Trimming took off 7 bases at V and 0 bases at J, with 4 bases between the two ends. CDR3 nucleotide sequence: TGTGCCAGCATGAGCTCCTACGAGCAGTACTTC. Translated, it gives CASMSSYEQYF.

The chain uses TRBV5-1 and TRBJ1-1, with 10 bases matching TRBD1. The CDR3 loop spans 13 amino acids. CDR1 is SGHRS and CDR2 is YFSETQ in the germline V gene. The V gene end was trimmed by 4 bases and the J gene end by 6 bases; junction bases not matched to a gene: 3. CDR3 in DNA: TGCGCCAGCAGCCCAGGACAGGGGGCTGAAGCTTTCTTT. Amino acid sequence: CASSPGQGAEAFF.

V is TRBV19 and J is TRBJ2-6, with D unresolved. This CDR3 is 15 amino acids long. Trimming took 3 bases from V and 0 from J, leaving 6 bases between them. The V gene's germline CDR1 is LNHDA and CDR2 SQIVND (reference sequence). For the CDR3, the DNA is TGTGCCAGTAGTATTGGGGTCTCTGGGGCCAACGTCCTGACTTTC. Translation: CASSIGVSGANVLTF.

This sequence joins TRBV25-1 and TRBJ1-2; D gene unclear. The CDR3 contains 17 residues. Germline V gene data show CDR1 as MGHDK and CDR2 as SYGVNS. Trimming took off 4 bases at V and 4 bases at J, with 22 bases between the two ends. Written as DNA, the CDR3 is TGTGCCAGCAGTGCTAGTTCAGAACTGGGGAGGACCTATGGCTACACCTTC. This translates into CASSASSELGRTYGYTF.

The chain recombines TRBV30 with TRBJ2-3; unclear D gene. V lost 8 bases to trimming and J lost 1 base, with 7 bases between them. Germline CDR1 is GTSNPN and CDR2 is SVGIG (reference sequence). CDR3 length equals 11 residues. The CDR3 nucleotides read TGTGCCGGACGCGGCACAGATACGCAGTATTTT. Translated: CAGRGTDTQYF.

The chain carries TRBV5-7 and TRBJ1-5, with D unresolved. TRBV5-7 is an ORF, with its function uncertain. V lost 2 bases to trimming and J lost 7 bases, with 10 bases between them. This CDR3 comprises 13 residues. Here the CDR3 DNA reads TGTGCCAGCAGCTTCCCTGGGATGCAGCCCCAGCATTTT. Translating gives CASSFPGMQPQHF.

CDR3: CASSTPSGSWARDQYF. DNA for the CDR3: TGTGCCAGCAGCACCCCATCCGGGTCATGGGCGAGAGATCAGTACTTC. The chain combines TRBV28 with TRBJ2-7, with D unresolved. Germline V gives CDR1 MDHEN, CDR2 SYDVKM. The CDR3 is 16 residues long. V was cut by 6 bases and J by 10 bases, with 28 bases left in between.